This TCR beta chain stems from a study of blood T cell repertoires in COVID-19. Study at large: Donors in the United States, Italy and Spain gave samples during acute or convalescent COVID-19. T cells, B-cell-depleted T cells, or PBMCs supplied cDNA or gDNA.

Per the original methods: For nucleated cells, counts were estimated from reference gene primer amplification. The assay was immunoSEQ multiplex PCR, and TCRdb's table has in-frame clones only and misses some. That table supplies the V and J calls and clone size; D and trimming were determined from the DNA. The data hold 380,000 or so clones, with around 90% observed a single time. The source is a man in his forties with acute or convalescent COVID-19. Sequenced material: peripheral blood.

CDR3 sequence reads: CASSEWRSYEQYF. The CDR3 nucleotides read TGTGCCAGCAGTGAGTGGCGGAGCTACGAGCAGTACTTC. V gene TRBV2 combines with J gene TRBJ2-7; D is unresolved. From germline, CDR1 is SNHLY and CDR2 FYNNEI. The CDR3 contains 13 residues. Trimming shortened V by 3 bases and J by 3 bases, and 9 bases separated the two germline ends.